A single sample gave rise to the 21 T cell receptor beta chains below, sequenced in a study of human T cells and chemical hapten exposure. Via MiXCR, TCRdb re-called the RACE reads, giving one row per CDR3 protein. The sample has approximately 43,000 distinct CDR3 sequences; 3% to 4.5% are singletons. This sample's time point: patch test 1, 2 weeks after DPC sensitization. Treatment indicated: therapeutic diphenylcyclopropenone sensitization with weekly scalp DPC. Unfractionated whole blood was the source of the extracted total RNA. Sequencing was performed on whole blood, taken in connection with sensitization to the hapten diphenylcyclopropenone (DPC). Receptors originate from a man in his fifties or sixties with alopecia areata. Some clones in this sample may be carry-over from other donors' samples.

This clonotype was seen repeatedly, ten times or more. The V and J genes are TRBV20-1 and TRBJ1-6; D might be TRBD1 (6 bases). In germline, CDR1 is DFQATT, CDR2 SNEGSKA (reference sequence). The CDR3 consists of 15 residues. V dropped 0 bases and J dropped 10 bases, with 16 bases sitting between them. Written as DNA, the CDR3 is TGCAGTGCTAGAGATGGGTCCAGGGGCGGGTCACCCCTCCACTTT. It codes for CSARDGSRGGSPLHF.

At least ten counts were recorded for this clonotype. The genes are TRBV6-2 or TRBV6-3 and TRBJ2-2; 7 positions agree with TRBD2. The J segment lost 0 bases and the V segment lost 4 bases, leaving 5 bases of the junction unmatched. In germline, CDR1 is MNHEY, CDR2 SVGEGT. This CDR3 has 16 residues. CDR3 DNA sequence: TGTGCCAGCAGTTCCCGGGACTACTCGAACACCGGGGAGCTGTTTTTT. Translated, it gives CASSSRDYSNTGELFF.

This clonotype was picked up many times. The chain is built from TRBV9 and TRBJ1-6; D gene unclear. Germline V gene data show CDR1 as SGDLS and CDR2 as YYNGEE. V lost 3 bases to trimming and J lost 5 bases, with 6 bases between them. This CDR3 has 13 amino acids. CDR3 nucleotide sequence: TGTGCCAGCAGCGCCGACAATAATTCACCCCTCCACTTT. Encoded protein: CASSADNNSPLHF.

This clonotype was seen ten or more times. This CDR3 is CASSTGQMNTEAFF. The CDR3 nucleotides read TGTGCCAGCAGCACGGGACAGATGAACACTGAAGCTTTCTTT. The chain couples TRBV28 to TRBJ1-1; 7 positions agree with TRBD1. The germline CDR1 and CDR2 sequences are MDHEN and SYDVKM. The junction had 4 bases not matched to a gene; V was cut back by 6 bases and J by 0 bases. CDR3 size: 14 residues.

As regards this clonotype: A much larger clone differs by one base, so this may be a read error. V and J are TRBV5-1 and TRBJ2-1, with D possibly being TRBD1 or TRBD2 (5 bases each). The CDR3 has 12 amino acids. Germline CDR1 is SGHRS and CDR2 is YFSETQ. The V and J ends lost 0 bases and 8 bases respectively, with 6 bases between them. CDR3 protein: CASSLGGYEQFF. In nucleotides, the CDR3 is TGCGCCAGCAGCTTGGGGGGGTATGAGCAGTTCTTC.

In its sample, this clonotype is medium-sized. The chain couples TRBV10-1 to TRBJ2-3; D perhaps matches TRBD1 (5 bases). The germline V gene encodes CDR1 WNHNN and CDR2 SYGVQD (reference sequence). V shed 6 bases and J shed 1 base, with 14 bases lying between them. The CDR3 extends over 15 amino acids. The CDR3 coding sequence is TGCGCCAGCAGCCACAGGTCCCTTGGCACAGATACGCAGTATTTT. It translates to CASSHRSLGTDTQYF.

In its sample, this clonotype was seen a few times. The V and J genes are TRBV6-5 and TRBJ1-2; D unresolved. The CDR3 extends over 14 amino acids. Trimming shortened V by 5 bases and J by 4 bases, and 14 bases separated the two germline ends. CDR1 is MNHEY, CDR2 SVGAGI, per germline. The chain's CDR3 is CASSPRSQIYGYTF. The CDR3, as DNA: TGTGCCAGCAGTCCTCGGAGCCAGATCTATGGCTACACCTTC.

This clonotype was counted at least ten times. The chain employs TRBV27 and TRBJ2-1, with 12 bases fitting TRBD2. CDR1 is MNHEY and CDR2 is SMNVEV in the germline V gene (reference sequence). Losses at the gene ends were 3 bases for V and 5 bases for J; bases not matched to a gene: 5. The CDR3 spans 16 residues. CDR3 coding DNA: TGTGCCAGCAGTTTCTATGCTAGCGGGAGGGACAATGAGCAGTTCTTC. It is translated as CASSFYASGRDNEQFF.

The DNA of the CDR3 is TGTGCCAGCAGTACTACGAAAGACAGGGTGATGCAGTTCTTC. Translated, it gives CASSTTKDRVMQFF. The chain employs TRBV6-7 and TRBJ2-1; 7 bases match TRBD1. TRBV6-7 is an ORF for which the function is uncertain. The ends lost 5 bases at V and 12 bases at J; junction bases unmatched: 13. The CDR3 is made up of 14 amino acids.

At least ten counts were recorded for this clonotype. The gene calls are TRBV4-3 and TRBJ1-6; D unclear. The CDR3 has 14 amino acids. V was shortened by 4 bases and J by 5 bases, with 9 bases between the two germline ends. The germline CDR1 and CDR2 sequences are LGHNA and YSLEER. CDR3 protein: CASSLASNNSPLHF. CDR3 nucleotides: TGCGCCAGCAGCCTGGCTTCCAATAATTCACCCCTCCACTTT.

This clonotype was counted at least ten times. The chain recombines TRBV5-1 with TRBJ2-1, with a possible D match to TRBD1 (6 bases). Germline V gene lookup returns CDR1 SGHRS and CDR2 YFSETQ. The CDR3 extends over 13 amino acids. With 5 bases removed from V and 9 bases from J, the gap between germline ends came to 15 bases. This CDR3 is CASRRDTAGEQFF. For the CDR3, the DNA is TGCGCCAGCAGAAGGGACACCGCTGGTGAGCAGTTCTTC. The whole variable domain, filled in from reference TRBV5-1 and TRBJ2-1, reads KAGVTQTPRYLIKTRGQQVTLSCSPISGHRSVSWYQQTPGQGLQFLFEYFSETQRNKGNFPGRFSGRQFSNSRSEMNVSTLELGDSALYLCASRRDTAGEQFFGPGTRLTVL.

This clonotype has at least ten counts. V gene TRBV7-2 combines with J gene TRBJ1-1; no clear D gene. The CDR3 is 15 amino acids. The germline CDR1 and CDR2 sequences are SGHTA and FQGNSA. Deletions cut 2 bases from V and 0 bases from J, with 10 bases between. CDR3 nucleotide sequence: TGTGCCAGCAGCTTACAGGCGACCATGAACACTGAAGCTTTCTTT. It yields the protein CASSLQATMNTEAFF.

This clonotype was seen at least ten times. The chain uses TRBV6-5 and TRBJ2-1; 8 nucleotides align to TRBD2. In germline, CDR1 is MNHEY, CDR2 SVGAGI. The CDR3 has 12 amino acids. V shed 6 bases, J shed 9 bases, and the junction held 4 bases outside the gene matches. The CDR3 spells CASRPGGGEQFF. Written as DNA, the CDR3 is TGTGCCAGCAGGCCGGGGGGGGGTGAGCAGTTCTTC.

The chain carries TRBV20-1 and TRBJ2-4; TRBD2 matches 8 bases. Germline CDR1 is DFQATT and CDR2 is SNEGSKA (reference sequence). This CDR3 is built from 16 residues. V was pared by 6 bases and J by 1 base, with 11 bases of the junction left unmatched. The CDR3 coding sequence is TGCAGTGCATCACACGCGGGGGGCGCGGCCAAAAACATTCAGTACTTC. Translated: CSASHAGGAAKNIQYF.

This clonotype has ten or more counts. V is TRBV7-2 and J is TRBJ2-3; D is unresolved. The CDR3 sequence is 15 residues long. The V end was cut by 2 bases, the J end by 4 bases, with 13 bases between. The germline V gene has CDR1 SGHTA and CDR2 FQGNSA. The CDR3 loop is CASSLLGSYADTQYF. DNA for the CDR3: TGTGCCAGCAGCTTATTAGGCAGCTACGCAGATACGCAGTATTTT. Complete variable domain (other parts from reference TRBV7-2 and TRBJ2-3): GAGVSQSPSNKVTEKGKDVELRCDPISGHTALYWYRQSLGQGLEFLIYFQGNSAPDKSGLPSDRFSAERTGGSVSTLTIQRTQQEDSAVYLCASSLLGSYADTQYFGPGTRLTVL.

This clonotype was counted at least ten times. V is TRBV28 and J is TRBJ2-7, with 7 nucleotides matching TRBD2. This CDR3 is 15 amino acids long. Unmatched junction bases numbered 9, after V lost 2 bases and J lost 5 bases. CDR1 is MDHEN and CDR2 is SYDVKM in the germline V gene. Here the CDR3 DNA reads TGTGCCAGCAGTTTAATTGCGGCGGGAGCCCACGAGCAGTACTTC. Translated, it gives CASSLIAAGAHEQYF.

The genes are TRBV6-2 or TRBV6-3 and TRBJ2-1; TRBD1 aligns across 7 bases. Germline values: CDR1 MNHEY, CDR2 SVGEGT. CDR3 size: 12 residues. Germline trimming cut 5 bases from V and 7 bases from J; bases unmatched to any gene: 2. The chain's CDR3 is CASSQQGNEQFF. The CDR3 coding sequence is TGTGCCAGCAGTCAACAGGGGAATGAGCAGTTCTTC.

This clonotype was seen at least ten times. The chain employs TRBV6-5 and TRBJ1-2, with 8 positions matching TRBD1. V dropped 6 bases and J dropped 3; count of bases not matched to a gene: 3. The germline gives CDR1 MNHEY, CDR2 SVGAGI. This CDR3 is 13 amino acids long. The CDR3 sequence is CASSPGGYYGYTF. For the CDR3, the DNA is TGTGCCAGCAGCCCAGGGGGCTACTATGGCTACACCTTC.

This clonotype was counted at least ten times. The chain recombines TRBV4-1 with TRBJ2-5; 12 bases map to TRBD2. CDR1 is MGHRA and CDR2 is YSYEKL in the germline V gene. V shed 2 bases and J 5 bases; nucleotides not matched to a gene: 3. The CDR3 spans 15 residues. The CDR3 is CASSQLGLAGETQYF. In DNA, the CDR3 is TGCGCCAGCAGCCAACTCGGACTAGCGGGGGAGACCCAGTACTTC.

At least ten counts were recorded for this clonotype. The chain links TRBV7-2 to TRBJ1-2, with D possibly TRBD1 on 5 matching bases. The V and J ends lost 1 base and 7 bases respectively, with 10 bases between them. CDR3 length: 13 residues. In germline, CDR1 is SGHTA, CDR2 FQGNSA. The chain's CDR3 is CASSLGGVGGYTF. CDR3 sequence (DNA): TGTGCCAGCAGCTTAGGAGGGGTCGGTGGCTACACCTTC.

Many counts were recorded for this clonotype. The gene calls are TRBV4-3 and TRBJ2-4; 7 positions agree with TRBD1. The V segment lost 4 bases and the J segment 10 bases; nucleotides outside the gene matches: 10. Looked up from germline, CDR1 is LGHNA and CDR2 is YSLEER. The CDR3 loop spans 14 amino acids. In DNA, the CDR3 is TGCGCCAGCAGCCCGTCCGGGACAGTCGGGATTCAGTACTTC. The encoded protein is CASSPSGTVGIQYF.